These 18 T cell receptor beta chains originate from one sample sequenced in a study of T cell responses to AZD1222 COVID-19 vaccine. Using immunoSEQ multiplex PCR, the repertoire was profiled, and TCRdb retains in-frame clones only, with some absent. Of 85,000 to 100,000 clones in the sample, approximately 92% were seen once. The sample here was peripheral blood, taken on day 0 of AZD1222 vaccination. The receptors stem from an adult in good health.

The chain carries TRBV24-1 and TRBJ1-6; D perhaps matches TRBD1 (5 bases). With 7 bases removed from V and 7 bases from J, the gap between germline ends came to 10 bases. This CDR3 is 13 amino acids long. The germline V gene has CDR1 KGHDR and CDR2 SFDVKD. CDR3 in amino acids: CATREGANSPLHF. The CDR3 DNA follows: TGTGCCACCAGGGAAGGGGCGAATTCACCCCTCCACTTT.

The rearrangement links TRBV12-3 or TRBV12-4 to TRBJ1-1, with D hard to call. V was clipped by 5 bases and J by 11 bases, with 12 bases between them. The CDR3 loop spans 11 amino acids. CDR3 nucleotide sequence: TGTGCCAGCAGTCCTGGGGATCGGGCTTTCTTT. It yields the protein CASSPGDRAFF.

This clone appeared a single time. CDR3 in amino acids: CASSPGTGVFDYGYTF. The CDR3 nucleotides are TGTGCCAGCTCTCCCGGGACAGGGGTCTTTGACTATGGCTACACCTTC. V gene TRBV18 combines with J gene TRBJ1-2, with 10 positions matching TRBD1. The CDR3 runs to 16 residues. The junction had 10 bases not matched to a gene; V was cut back by 6 bases and J by 3 bases. Germline-derived CDR1 and CDR2 are KGHSH and LQKENI.

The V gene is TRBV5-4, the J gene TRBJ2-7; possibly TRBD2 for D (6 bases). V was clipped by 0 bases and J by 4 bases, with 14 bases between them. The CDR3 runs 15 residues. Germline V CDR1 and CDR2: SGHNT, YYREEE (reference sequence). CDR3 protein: CASSLDGGFRYEQYF. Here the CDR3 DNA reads TGTGCCAGCAGCTTGGACGGGGGTTTTAGATACGAGCAGTACTTC.

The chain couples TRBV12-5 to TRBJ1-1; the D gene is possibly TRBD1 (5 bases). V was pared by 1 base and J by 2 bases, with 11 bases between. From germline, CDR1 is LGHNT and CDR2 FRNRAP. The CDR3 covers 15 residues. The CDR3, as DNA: TGTGCTAGTGGTTTGGAGGGGATGAGAAACACTGAAGCTTTCTTT. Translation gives CASGLEGMRNTEAFF.

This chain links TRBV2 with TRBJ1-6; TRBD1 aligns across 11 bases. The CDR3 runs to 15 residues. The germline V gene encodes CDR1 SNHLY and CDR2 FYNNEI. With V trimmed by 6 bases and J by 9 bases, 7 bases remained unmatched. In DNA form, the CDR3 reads TGTGCCAGCAGGGATGGACAGGGGGCGTTTTCACCCCTCCACTTT. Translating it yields CASRDGQGAFSPLHF.

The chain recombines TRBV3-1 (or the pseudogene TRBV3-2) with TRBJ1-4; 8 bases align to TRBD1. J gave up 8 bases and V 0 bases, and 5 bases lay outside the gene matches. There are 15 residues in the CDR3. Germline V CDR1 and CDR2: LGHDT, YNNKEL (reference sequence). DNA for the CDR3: TGTGCCAGCAGCCAAGATTGGCCAGGGGGCGAAAAACTGTTTTTT. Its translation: CASSQDWPGGEKLFF.

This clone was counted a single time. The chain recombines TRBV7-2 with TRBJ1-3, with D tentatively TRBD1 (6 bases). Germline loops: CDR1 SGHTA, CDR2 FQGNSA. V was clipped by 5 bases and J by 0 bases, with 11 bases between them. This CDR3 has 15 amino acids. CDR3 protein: CASSTLQGSGNTIYF. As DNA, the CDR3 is TGTGCCAGCAGCACATTACAGGGCTCTGGAAACACCATATATTTT.

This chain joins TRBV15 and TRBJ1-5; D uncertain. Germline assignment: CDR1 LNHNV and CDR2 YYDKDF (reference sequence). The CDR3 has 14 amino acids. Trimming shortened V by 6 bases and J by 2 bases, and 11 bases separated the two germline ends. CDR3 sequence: CATSSGPGNQPQHF. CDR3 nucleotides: TGTGCCACCAGTTCGGGTCCTGGCAATCAGCCCCAGCATTTT. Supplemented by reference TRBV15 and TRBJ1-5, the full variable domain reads DAMVIQNPRYQVTQFGKPVTLSCSQTLNHNVMYWYQQKSSQAPKLLFHYYDKDFNNEADTPDNFQSRRPNTSFCFLDIRSPGLGDTAMYLCATSSGPGNQPQHFGDGTRLSIL.

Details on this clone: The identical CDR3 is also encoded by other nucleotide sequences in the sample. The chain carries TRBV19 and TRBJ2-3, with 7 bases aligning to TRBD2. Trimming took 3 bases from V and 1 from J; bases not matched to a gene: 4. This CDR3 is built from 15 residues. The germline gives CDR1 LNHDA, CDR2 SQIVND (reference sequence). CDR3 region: CASSIAAGGTDTQYF. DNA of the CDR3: TGTGCCAGTAGTATCGCCGCGGGGGGCACAGATACGCAGTATTTT.

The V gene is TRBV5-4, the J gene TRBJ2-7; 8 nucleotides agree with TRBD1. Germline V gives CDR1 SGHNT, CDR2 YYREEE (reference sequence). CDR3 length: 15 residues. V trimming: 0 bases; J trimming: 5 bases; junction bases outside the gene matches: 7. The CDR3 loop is CASSLDQGARNEQYF. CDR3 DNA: TGTGCCAGCAGCTTGGATCAGGGGGCGCGAAACGAGCAGTACTTC.

This chain's CDR3 is CASSGAYEQYF. The CDR3, as DNA: TGTGCCAGCAGCGGGGCCTACGAGCAGTACTTC. The V and J genes are TRBV3-1 (or the pseudogene TRBV3-2) and TRBJ2-7; D is unclear. This CDR3 has 11 amino acids. CDR1 LGHDT and CDR2 YNNKEL come from the germline V gene (reference sequence). Trimming cost V 5 bases and J 2 bases, with 4 bases left between them.

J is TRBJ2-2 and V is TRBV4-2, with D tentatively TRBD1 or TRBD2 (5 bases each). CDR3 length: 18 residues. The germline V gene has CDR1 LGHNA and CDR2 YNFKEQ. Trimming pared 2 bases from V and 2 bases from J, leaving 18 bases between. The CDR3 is CASSQYYTGPNNTGELFF. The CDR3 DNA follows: TGTGCCAGCAGCCAATACTACACGGGACCCAACAACACCGGGGAGCTGTTTTTT.

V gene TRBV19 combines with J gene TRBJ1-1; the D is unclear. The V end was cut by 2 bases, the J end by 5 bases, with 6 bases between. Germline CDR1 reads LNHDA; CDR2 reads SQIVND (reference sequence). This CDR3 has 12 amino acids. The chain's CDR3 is CASSISPTEAFF. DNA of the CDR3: TGTGCCAGTAGTATAAGCCCGACTGAAGCTTTCTTT.

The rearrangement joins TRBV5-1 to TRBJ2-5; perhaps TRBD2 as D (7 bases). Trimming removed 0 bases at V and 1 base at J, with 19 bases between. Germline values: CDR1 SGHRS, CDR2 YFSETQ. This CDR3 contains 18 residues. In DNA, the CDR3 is TGCGCCAGCAGCTTGGCCGGAATGGGGGGGCGCCGCCAAGAGACCCAGTACTTC. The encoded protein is CASSLAGMGGRRQETQYF.

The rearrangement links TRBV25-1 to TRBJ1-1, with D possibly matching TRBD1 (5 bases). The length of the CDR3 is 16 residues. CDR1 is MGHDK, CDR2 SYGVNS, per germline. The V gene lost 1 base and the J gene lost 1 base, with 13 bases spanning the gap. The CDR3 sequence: CASSELRGDTNTEAFF. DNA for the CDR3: TGTGCCAGCAGTGAATTGAGAGGGGATACGAACACTGAAGCTTTCTTT.

CDR3 protein: CASSLGATDTQYF. CDR3 DNA sequence: TGTGCCAGCAGCTTAGGCGCCACAGATACGCAGTATTTT. This chain links TRBV7-9 with TRBJ2-3, with D unclear. The CDR3 runs 13 residues. Germline values: CDR1 SEHNR, CDR2 FQNEAQ (reference sequence). Deletions cut 1 base from V and 2 bases from J, with 4 bases between.

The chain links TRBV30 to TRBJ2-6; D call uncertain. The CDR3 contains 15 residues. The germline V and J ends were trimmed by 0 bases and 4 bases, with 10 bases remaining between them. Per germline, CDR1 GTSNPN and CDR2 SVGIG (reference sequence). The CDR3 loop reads CAWSVGVSGANVLTF. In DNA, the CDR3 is TGTGCCTGGAGTGTTGGGGTTTCGGGGGCCAACGTCCTGACTTTC.